One and the same sample provided the 27 T cell receptor beta chains below, sequenced in a study of blood T cell repertoires in COVID-19. Sequencing was performed with immunoSEQ multiplex PCR; in TCRdb, only in-frame clones are kept and a portion is missing. The table includes tens of thousands of clones, roughly 90% detected once. Sequencing used peripheral blood. The receptors come from a human donor in a cohort sampled during active COVID-19.

The chain joins TRBV29-1 to TRBJ2-3; 7 bases match TRBD1. V shed 4 bases, J shed 2 bases, and the junction held 6 bases outside the gene matches. CDR1 SQVTM and CDR2 ANQGSEA come from the germline V gene. The CDR3 is 14 residues long. CDR3 sequence reads: CSVAGDSHTDTQYF. In DNA form, the CDR3 reads TGCAGCGTTGCCGGGGACAGTCACACAGATACGCAGTATTTT.

This chain connects TRBV7-2 to TRBJ1-3; 7 bases align to TRBD1. This CDR3 comprises 15 residues. Germline V gene lookup returns CDR1 SGHTA and CDR2 FQGNSA. The junction had 3 bases not matched to a gene; V was cut back by 4 bases and J by 0 bases. The CDR3, as DNA: TGTGCCAGCAGCTCAAAGGGGGCCTCTGGAAACACCATATATTTT. Protein sequence: CASSSKGASGNTIYF.

The rearrangement joins TRBV6-5 to TRBJ2-1, with D unresolved. Looked up from germline, CDR1 is MNHEY and CDR2 is SVGAGI. This CDR3 contains 14 residues. The V and J ends lost 5 bases and 5 bases respectively, with 13 bases between them. The CDR3 loop is CASSKANRDNEQFF. CDR3 nucleotide sequence: TGTGCCAGCAGTAAGGCTAACAGAGACAATGAGCAGTTCTTC.

The chain combines TRBV5-4 with TRBJ2-5; D gene uncertain. In germline, CDR1 is SGHNT, CDR2 YYREEE (reference sequence). This CDR3 region has 13 residues. Trimming removed 1 base at V and 2 bases at J, with 6 bases between. The CDR3, as DNA: TGTGCCAGCAGCTTGTCTCTGCAAGAGACCCAGTACTTC. Translation: CASSLSLQETQYF.

A few counts support this clone. This CDR3 reads CASSIGQGGYEQYF. CDR3 DNA sequence: TGTGCCAGTAGTATAGGACAGGGTGGATACGAGCAGTACTTC. The V gene is TRBV19, the J gene TRBJ2-7, with TRBD1 identical over 7 bases. Germline CDR1 and CDR2: LNHDA and SQIVND (reference sequence). The CDR3 is made up of 14 amino acids. The junction had 4 bases not matched to a gene; V was cut back by 1 base and J by 4 bases. The entire variable domain, with the rest obtained from reference TRBV19 and TRBJ2-7, is as follows: DGGITQSPKYLFRKEGQNVTLSCEQNLNHDAMYWYRQDPGQGLRLIYYSQIVNDFQKGDIAEGYSVSREKKESFPLTVTSAQKNPTAFYLCASSIGQGGYEQYFGPGTRLTVT.

The chain is built from TRBV28 and TRBJ1-5; D perhaps matches TRBD1 (6 bases). This CDR3 is 18 amino acids long. Per the germline V gene, CDR1 is MDHEN and CDR2 is SYDVKM. V gave up 3 bases and J gave up 0 bases, with 18 bases separating them. The CDR3 here is CASSFLPGTGNSNQPQHF. The CDR3, as DNA: TGTGCCAGCAGTTTCTTACCCGGAACAGGGAATAGCAATCAGCCCCAGCATTTT.

This clone was seen just once. This rearrangement joins TRBV3-1 (or the pseudogene TRBV3-2) to TRBJ1-6; 7 nucleotides line up with TRBD1. Looked up from germline, CDR1 is LGHDT and CDR2 is YNNKEL (reference sequence). This CDR3 is built from 14 residues. V gave up 4 bases and J gave up 8 bases; unmatched junction bases: 5. CDR3: CASSPMQGDSPLHF. For the CDR3, the DNA is TGTGCCAGCAGCCCGATGCAGGGGGATTCACCCCTCCACTTT.

This clone came up once. The gene calls are TRBV6-2 or TRBV6-3 and TRBJ1-1; 7 nucleotides line up with TRBD1. Per germline, CDR1 MNHEY and CDR2 SVGEGT. The length of the CDR3 is 14 residues. Trimming took 5 bases from V and 4 from J; bases not matched to a gene: 7. The CDR3 here is CASSPGQRFTEAFF. Written as DNA, the CDR3 is TGTGCCAGCAGTCCGGGACAGAGGTTCACTGAAGCTTTCTTT.

The chain is built from TRBV19 and TRBJ2-1; no firm D call. Per the germline V gene, CDR1 is LNHDA and CDR2 is SQIVND (reference sequence). With 5 bases removed from V and 0 bases from J, the gap between germline ends came to 14 bases. The CDR3 sequence is 16 residues long. The CDR3 spells CASSSATRSSYNEQFF. CDR3 coding DNA: TGTGCCAGTAGTTCGGCAACAAGGAGCTCCTACAATGAGCAGTTCTTC. Variable domain in full (rest from reference TRBV19 and TRBJ2-1): DGGITQSPKYLFRKEGQNVTLSCEQNLNHDAMYWYRQDPGQGLRLIYYSQIVNDFQKGDIAEGYSVSREKKESFPLTVTSAQKNPTAFYLCASSSATRSSYNEQFFGPGTRLTVL.

The J gene is TRBJ2-7, the V gene TRBV10-3, with D tentatively TRBD1 (6 bases). CDR3 length equals 15 residues. Germline values: CDR1 ENHRY, CDR2 SYGVKD. The V end was cut by 2 bases, the J end by 1 base, with 12 bases between. CDR3 in DNA: TGTGCCATCAGTGAGAGCGGCAGGGGTTCCTACGAGCAGTACTTC. It yields the protein CAISESGRGSYEQYF.

The chain recombines TRBV2 with TRBJ2-7, with D tentatively TRBD2 (6 bases). Trimming removed 8 bases at V and 6 bases at J, with 17 bases between. From germline, CDR1 is SNHLY and CDR2 FYNNEI. The CDR3 is 13 residues long. CDR3 in DNA: TGTGCCAGCTGGGCGGGGCTTAATCGCGAGCAGTACTTC. It encodes CASWAGLNREQYF.

The rearrangement links TRBV27 to TRBJ2-1; TRBD2 is a possible D gene (6 bases). The CDR3 is 13 residues long. Germline CDR1 is MNHEY and CDR2 is SMNVEV (reference sequence). The germline V and J ends were trimmed by 0 bases and 7 bases, with 7 bases remaining between them. In DNA, the CDR3 is TGTGCCAGCAGTTTATCGGCGGGGAATGAGCAGTTCTTC. It specifies CASSLSAGNEQFF.

The rearrangement uses TRBV6-6 and TRBJ1-4; 8 positions match TRBD1. Germline CDR1 MNHNY, CDR2 SVGAGI (reference sequence). With 2 bases clipped from V and 8 bases from J, the junction kept 10 bases outside the gene matches. This CDR3 comprises 16 residues. The CDR3 is CASSYLSTGAREKLFF. DNA for the CDR3: TGTGCCAGCAGTTACCTTTCGACAGGGGCTAGGGAAAAACTGTTTTTT.

The V gene is TRBV6-5, the J gene TRBJ1-1; maybe TRBD1 (6 bases). The V gene lost 4 bases and the J gene lost 4 bases, with 16 bases spanning the gap. This CDR3 is 15 amino acids long. Germline CDR1 is MNHEY and CDR2 is SVGAGI. Here the CDR3 reads CASSSLGGGFTEAFF. DNA for the CDR3: TGTGCCAGCAGTTCCCTCGGCGGGGGCTTCACTGAAGCTTTCTTT.

The rearrangement links TRBV14 to TRBJ2-7; 7 nucleotides match TRBD2. J was trimmed by 3 bases and V by 3 bases; bases with no gene match: 5. Germline CDR1 and CDR2: SGHDN and FVKESK. CDR3 length: 14 residues. The CDR3: CASSHLSGGYEQYF. The CDR3 nucleotides read TGTGCCAGCAGCCACCTCTCGGGGGGCTACGAGCAGTACTTC.

A few counts support this clone. The chain recombines TRBV3-1 (or the pseudogene TRBV3-2) with TRBJ2-1; 12 bases map to TRBD2. The CDR3 has 16 residues. Trimming cost V 4 bases and J 6 bases; bases outside gene matches: 7. Germline V lookup: CDR1 LGHDT, CDR2 YNNKEL (reference sequence). In nucleotides, the CDR3 is TGTGCCAGCAGCCTGAGACTAGCGGGAGTAGGCAATGAGCAGTTCTTC. Its translation is CASSLRLAGVGNEQFF.

The chain combines TRBV27 with TRBJ2-7; TRBD1 aligns across 9 bases. The CDR3 is 14 amino acids. Germline CDR1 and CDR2: MNHEY and SMNVEV (reference sequence). J gave up 6 bases and V 6 bases, and 9 bases lay outside the gene matches. CDR3 protein: CASRWTGVISEQYF. The CDR3 DNA sequence: TGTGCCAGCAGATGGACAGGGGTGATTTCCGAGCAGTACTTC.

This chain's CDR3 is CASSTTGSGTEAFF. The DNA for the CDR3 is TGTGCCAGCAGCACCACAGGGTCCGGCACTGAAGCTTTCTTT. This chain links TRBV7-2 with TRBJ1-1; a weak D match, TRBD1 (6 bases). The CDR3 extends over 14 amino acids. The V gene's germline CDR1 is SGHTA and CDR2 FQGNSA. Trimming took 5 bases from V and 4 from J, leaving 14 bases between them.

The chain has TRBV19 and TRBJ2-7; 11 bases are a match to TRBD2. The germline V gene encodes CDR1 LNHDA and CDR2 SQIVND (reference sequence). The CDR3 sequence is 17 residues long. Trimming at V came to 5 bases and at J to 0 bases, leaving 9 bases not matched to a gene. The CDR3 DNA reads TGTGCCAGTAGTTCTAAGACTAGCGGGGTCAGCTCCTACGAGCAGTACTTC. It is translated as CASSSKTSGVSSYEQYF.

The V and J genes are TRBV18 and TRBJ2-1, with 12 bases matching TRBD2. CDR3 length: 14 residues. CDR1 is KGHSH, CDR2 LQKENI, per germline. V was pared by 0 bases and J by 13 bases, with 4 bases of the junction left unmatched. CDR3: CASSPPLAGGPQFF. The CDR3 nucleotides read TGTGCCAGCTCACCACCTCTAGCGGGAGGGCCCCAGTTCTTC.

The chain carries TRBV19 and TRBJ2-7; D gene ambiguous. The CDR3 covers 12 residues. The germline V gene encodes CDR1 LNHDA and CDR2 SQIVND (reference sequence). V was shortened by 7 bases and J by 0 bases, with 7 bases between the two germline ends. CDR3 coding DNA: TGTGCCAGTAAAGGCGGCTCCTACGAGCAGTACTTC. Protein: CASKGGSYEQYF.

J is TRBJ2-1 and V is TRBV7-6, with TRBD2 matching 8 bases. The CDR3 contains 15 residues. J gave up 0 bases and V 2 bases, and 0 bases lay outside the gene matches. CDR1 is SGHVS, CDR2 FNYEAQ, per germline. CDR3 bases: TGTGCCAGCAGCTTACGGGGGGGCTCCTACAATGAGCAGTTCTTC. This gives the protein CASSLRGGSYNEQFF.

This sequence joins TRBV11-2 and TRBJ2-1; D may be TRBD2 (7 bases). With 0 bases removed from V and 12 bases from J, the gap between germline ends came to 18 bases. The CDR3 is 15 residues long. Germline V CDR1 and CDR2: SGHAT, FQNNGV. The CDR3 region has the DNA TGTGCCAGCAGCTTAGATGAAAGTCAGGGGAGGGGGCAGTTCTTC. It translates to CASSLDESQGRGQFF.

The chain joins TRBV6-2 or TRBV6-3 to TRBJ1-2; TRBD1 agrees at 7 bases. Germline-derived CDR1 and CDR2 are MNHEY and SVGEGT. The CDR3 is made up of 13 amino acids. V dropped 6 bases and J dropped 8; count of bases not matched to a gene: 9. Here the CDR3 reads CASSHRGREGYTF. Written as DNA, the CDR3 is TGTGCCAGCAGCCACAGGGGCCGGGAGGGCTACACCTTC.

CDR3 bases: TGCAGCGTCTGCTTGGGACAGGCGAGGGACTATGGCTACACCTTC. This encodes CSVCLGQARDYGYTF. The gene calls are TRBV29-1 and TRBJ1-2; 8 nucleotides match TRBD1. V dropped 6 bases and J dropped 3; count of bases not matched to a gene: 12. The CDR3 extends over 15 amino acids. Germline lookup yields CDR1 SQVTM and CDR2 ANQGSEA.

This clone was seen a single time. This chain uses TRBV7-8 with TRBJ2-7; 7 bases align to TRBD2. Germline V gene sequence: CDR1 SGHVS, CDR2 FQNEAQ. After removal of 2 bases from V and 3 bases from J, the junction contained 4 bases not matched to a gene. This CDR3 comprises 14 residues. DNA for the CDR3: TGTGCCAGCAGCTTAAGTAGGGAGGGCTACGAGCAGTACTTC. It codes for CASSLSREGYEQYF.

The CDR3 DNA reads TGTGCCAGCTCACCATTGAGGGAAAGCACAGATACGCAGTATTTT. It specifies CASSPLRESTDTQYF. This chain links TRBV18 with TRBJ2-3, with D perhaps TRBD2 (5 bases). The CDR3 loop spans 15 amino acids. The V end was cut by 2 bases, the J end by 0 bases, with 9 bases between. Germline assignment: CDR1 KGHSH and CDR2 LQKENI.